The T cell receptor beta chain described here comes from a study of cytomegalovirus exposure and HLA in healthy donors. This clone appeared a few times. 60 Vbeta and 13 Jbeta primers were used in PCR. In the authors' workflow: In a later analysis, around 11 million of 75 million to 90 million unique beta chains occurred in at least two donors. TCRdb keeps only in-frame clones here, not all; method: immunoSEQ multiplex PCR. The V and J calls and clone size are taken from that table; D and trimming were inferred from the DNA. This table holds 170,000 or so clones, 70% to 80% found once. Germline CDR1 reads ENHRY; CDR2 reads SYGVKD. This CDR3 spans 15 amino acids. Between the trimmed V and J ends, which lost 0 bases and 2 bases, there was a span of 10 bases.

The chain recombines TRBV10-3 with TRBJ1-2; D may be TRBD1 (5 bases). What was sequenced was PBMCs. The receptor comes from a woman aged 40-49 years in good health and CMV-seronegative. This CDR3 reads CAISESEQGNYGYTF. The CDR3 bases are TGTGCCATCAGTGAGTCTGAGCAGGGCAACTATGGCTACACCTTC.